This entry concerns a single TCR beta chain. Its antigen is unknown. Blood draws occurred at baseline, cycle 4 day 1, and cycle 7 day 1. This entry comes from a study of OX40 agonist ivuxolimab in advanced cancers. For the study at large: With a range of about 23 to 85, age averaged approximately 54 years, and around 80% were male.

The method was immunoSEQ multiplex PCR; TCRdb's version includes in-frame clones alone and lacks a portion of them. The data hold about 81,000 clones, with more than 75% observed a single time. Study-wide results and caveats: Compared with CD4+, CD8+ T cells on average had more expanded clones. Blood T cells, both CD4+ and CD8+, expanded clonally by week 6 at 0.1 to 3.0 mg/kg.

The germline V gene encodes CDR1 DFQATT and CDR2 SNEGSKA (reference sequence). CDR3 length: 11 residues. The V end lost 1 base, the J end lost 6 bases, and 6 bases lay between the germline ends. Here the sequenced sample was CD4+ or CD8+ T cells sorted from blood, taken in a trial of the OX40 agonist ivuxolimab. This rearrangement joins TRBV20-1 to TRBJ1-2, with D unresolved. The receptor was isolated from an adult with an advanced solid tumor such as melanoma, head and neck, liver or kidney cancer. The CDR3 DNA is TGCAGTGCTAGAGGGGTAAATGGCTACACCTTC. As protein: CSARGVNGYTF.